Below, 3 T cell receptor beta chains from the same sample are listed, as sequenced in a study of long-term antiretroviral therapy in people with HIV. Researchers report immunoSEQ v3.0 was run at survey level. TCRdb's table, derived via immunoSEQ multiplex PCR, lists solely in-frame clones and lacks some. In the table there are roughly 11,000 clones, 85% to 90% of which are singletons. The source was unsorted PBMCs, collected 0.2 years before starting antiretroviral therapy. All receptors come from a woman aged 40 to 50 with HIV.

This clone was counted between two and nine times. The V and J genes are TRBV7-8 and TRBJ1-2; 7 nucleotides match TRBD1. The V gene's germline CDR1 is SGHVS and CDR2 FQNEAQ. V was clipped by 3 bases and J by 8 bases; unmatched bases: 6. The CDR3 runs 13 residues. This CDR3 reads CASSFEDRRGYTF. CDR3 DNA: TGTGCCAGCAGCTTCGAGGACAGGAGGGGCTACACCTTC.

The chain has TRBV2 and TRBJ2-7, with TRBD1 identical over 9 bases. This CDR3 comprises 14 residues. V shed 3 bases and J 6 bases; nucleotides not matched to a gene: 6. CDR1 and CDR2 (germline): SNHLY, FYNNEI. The CDR3 nucleotides are TGTGCCAGCAGTGATGACAGGGGGAGGCGCGAGCAGTACTTC. Translated, it gives CASSDDRGRREQYF. The whole variable domain, filled in from reference TRBV2 and TRBJ2-7, reads EPEVTQTPSHQVTQMGQEVILRCVPISNHLYFYWYRQILGQKVEFLVSFYNNEISEKSEIFDDQFSVERPDGSNFTLKIRSTKLEDSAMYFCASSDDRGRREQYFGPGTRLTVT.

This chain connects TRBV5-1 to TRBJ2-6, with D perhaps TRBD1 (6 bases). Germline CDR1 and CDR2: SGHRS and YFSETQ. Between the trimmed V and J ends, which lost 2 bases and 2 bases, there was a span of 8 bases. The CDR3 extends over 15 amino acids. CDR3 sequence reads: CASSFGTPGANVLTF. In DNA, the CDR3 is TGCGCCAGCAGCTTCGGGACACCTGGGGCCAACGTCCTGACTTTC.